Listed here are 10 T cell receptor beta chains from one sample, sequenced in a study of post-analysis software for immune sequencing data. Study outcomes and limitations: Included in a set of roughly 5 TRBV segments more frequent in patients than controls were TRBV5-6, TRBV5-1 and TRBV20-1.

Their recognized antigens are unknown. The authors incorporated unique molecular identifiers into the TCR beta cDNA libraries. TCRdb reprocessed the PCR reads via MiXCR and lists one record per CDR3 protein. This table has around 710,000 distinct CDR3 sequences, more than 45% appearing once. The sequenced sample consisted of blood. The receptors stem from a girl aged 10-17 years with multiple sclerosis.

The chain uses TRBV12-3 or TRBV12-4 and TRBJ2-5; D is perhaps TRBD1 (7 bases). This CDR3 comprises 16 residues. Trimming removed 2 bases from V and 0 bases from J, with 13 bases in between. CDR3 coding DNA: TGTGCCAGCAGTTTATTTCGCGGGACAGACCAAGAGACCCAGTACTTC. It encodes CASSLFRGTDQETQYF.

This chain links TRBV27 with TRBJ2-7; D gene uncertain. V was shortened by 3 bases and J by 7 bases, with 13 bases between the two germline ends. In germline, CDR1 is MNHEY, CDR2 SMNVEV (reference sequence). CDR3 size: 13 residues. The CDR3 bases are TGTGCCAGCAGTTTGGGTAGCCCGAGGGAGCAGTACTTC. This encodes CASSLGSPREQYF.

The chain links TRBV20-1 to TRBJ1-5, with D possibly matching TRBD1 (5 bases). Germline V gene data show CDR1 as DFQATT and CDR2 as SNEGSKA (reference sequence). The length of the CDR3 is 14 residues. V shed 5 bases and J shed 2 bases, with 13 bases lying between them. The CDR3 spells CSALSRDGNQPQHF. The CDR3 bases are TGCAGTGCTCTATCCAGGGATGGCAATCAGCCCCAGCATTTT.

The chain has TRBV28 and TRBJ2-3; D unclear. Trimming stripped 7 bases from V and 4 bases from J, with 18 bases between. The CDR3 totals 15 residues. Per the germline V gene, CDR1 is MDHEN and CDR2 is SYDVKM. The CDR3 DNA reads TGTGCCAGCAAGGTAAAGGACCAGAGGCCAGATACGCAGTATTTT. This translates into CASKVKDQRPDTQYF.

The CDR3 DNA is TGCGCCAGCACCATGGGCGGCGAGCAGTACTTC. Protein product: CASTMGGEQYF. The chain uses TRBV5-1 and TRBJ2-7; D is uncertain. V was cut by 6 bases and J by 6 bases, with 10 bases left in between. Germline CDR1 and CDR2: SGHRS and YFSETQ. The CDR3 has 11 amino acids.

This chain joins TRBV29-1 and TRBJ2-3; 9 nucleotides agree with TRBD2. V was pared by 5 bases and J by 0 bases, with 9 bases of the junction left unmatched. Germline-derived CDR1 and CDR2 are SQVTM and ANQGSEA. This CDR3 spans 16 amino acids. Written as DNA, the CDR3 is TGCAGCGTTTCGGCCGGGCTAGCGGGGAGCACAGATACGCAGTATTTT. This sequence encodes CSVSAGLAGSTDTQYF.

The chain joins TRBV2 to TRBJ1-2; tentatively, D is TRBD1 (5 bases). V dropped 1 base and J dropped 2 bases, with 11 bases sitting between them. The germline CDR1 and CDR2 sequences are SNHLY and FYNNEI. The CDR3 runs 15 residues. The CDR3 region is CASSEGGAQNYGYTF. CDR3 DNA: TGTGCCAGCAGTGAAGGGGGCGCTCAGAACTATGGCTACACCTTC.

V and J are TRBV29-1 and TRBJ2-7; a possible D gene is TRBD1 (6 bases). The CDR3 covers 15 residues. The V end lost 0 bases, the J end lost 6 bases, and 18 bases lay between the germline ends. Looked up from germline, CDR1 is SQVTM and CDR2 is ANQGSEA. Here the CDR3 DNA reads TGCAGCGTTGAAGATCAACAGGGTCCCGATGGCGAGCAGTACTTC. It codes for CSVEDQQGPDGEQYF.

The chain couples TRBV15 to TRBJ2-5; the D is unclear. This CDR3 has 11 amino acids. Germline V lookup: CDR1 LNHNV, CDR2 YYDKDF (reference sequence). Trimming pared 8 bases from V and 5 bases from J, leaving 9 bases between. CDR3: CATGVRETQYF. The CDR3, as DNA: TGTGCCACCGGCGTTCGGGAGACCCAGTACTTC.

V usage is TRBV5-6 and J usage is TRBJ2-7, with D tentatively TRBD1 (5 bases). This CDR3 has 13 amino acids. Trimming pared 5 bases from V and 2 bases from J, leaving 11 bases between. The germline gives CDR1 SGHDT, CDR2 YYEEEE. CDR3 in amino acids: CASRSQGPYEQYF. In DNA form, the CDR3 reads TGTGCCAGCAGGTCGCAGGGTCCCTACGAGCAGTACTTC. Full variable domain (missing parts from reference TRBV5-6 and TRBJ2-7): DAGVTQSPTHLIKTRGQQVTLRCSPKSGHDTVSWYQQALGQGPQFIFQYYEEEERQRGNFPDRFSGHQFPNYSSELNVNALLLGDSALYLCASRSQGPYEQYFGPGTRLTVT.